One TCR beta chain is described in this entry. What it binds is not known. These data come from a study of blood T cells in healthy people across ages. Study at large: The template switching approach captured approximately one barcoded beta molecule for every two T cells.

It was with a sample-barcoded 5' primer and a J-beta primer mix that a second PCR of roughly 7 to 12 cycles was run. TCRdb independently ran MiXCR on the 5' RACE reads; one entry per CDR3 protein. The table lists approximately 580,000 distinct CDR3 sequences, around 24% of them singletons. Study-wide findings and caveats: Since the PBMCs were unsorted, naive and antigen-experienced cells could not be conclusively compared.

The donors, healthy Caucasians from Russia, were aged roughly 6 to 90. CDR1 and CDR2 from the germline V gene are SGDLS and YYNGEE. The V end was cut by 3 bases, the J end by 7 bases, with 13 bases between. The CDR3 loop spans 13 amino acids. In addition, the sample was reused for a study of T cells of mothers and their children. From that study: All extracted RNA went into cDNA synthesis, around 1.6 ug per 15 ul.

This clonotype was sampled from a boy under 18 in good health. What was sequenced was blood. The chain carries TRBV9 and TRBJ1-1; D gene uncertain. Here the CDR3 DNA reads TGTGCCAGCAGCGCGCTTATGGGCGGTGAAGCTTTCTTT. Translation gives CASSALMGGEAFF.